The present TCR beta chain was sequenced within a study of blood T cell repertoires in COVID-19. In the original processing: Counts of nucleated cells, estimated from reference gene primer amplification, were obtained. Using immunoSEQ multiplex PCR, the repertoire was profiled, and TCRdb retains in-frame clones only, with some absent. The V and J calls and clone size come from that table; D and trimming were worked out from the DNA. The table has 250,000 or so clones, about 80% seen once. V lost 5 bases and J lost 5; bases outside the gene matches: 5. This CDR3 has 14 residues. Germline V gene data show CDR1 as LGHDT and CDR2 as YNNKEL (reference sequence).

The sample comprised peripheral blood. This rearrangement joins TRBV3-1 (or the pseudogene TRBV3-2) to TRBJ2-5; 10 bases fit TRBD2. This receptor was obtained from an elderly man with acute or convalescent COVID-19. The CDR3 sequence is CASSSSGGPETQYF. CDR3 nucleotides: TGTGCCAGCAGCTCTAGCGGGGGACCGGAGACCCAGTACTTC.